The clone carrying this T cell receptor (beta chain) appeared a few times. This entry belongs to a study of metastatic and nonmetastatic thyroid tumors. Thyroid surgery had not been preceded by any treatment in any patient. V was pared by 2 bases and J by 4 bases, with 18 bases between. This CDR3 is built from 17 residues. TCRdb re-clonotyped the PCR reads via MiXCR. The table lists about 15,000 clones, roughly 30% of them singletons, with about 7% in the top ten. Sequencing input: tumor tissue. The TCR sequence derives from a female donor with papillary thyroid cancer or a benign thyroid nodule (not recorded which). Some clones in this sample may be carry-over from other donors' samples. This sequence joins TRBV12-3 or TRBV12-4 and TRBJ1-3; tentative D call: TRBD1 (6 bases). CDR3 DNA sequence: TGTGCCAGCAGTTTAAGGATGGCAGGGGTAGGCGGAAACACCATATATTTT. Protein: CASSLRMAGVGGNTIYF.